The 18 T cell receptor beta chains in this list originate from one sample, sequenced in a study of Tregs in tolerant kidney transplant recipients. Some clones are missing from TCRdb's copy, which holds only in-frame ones; the method was immunoSEQ multiplex PCR. The sample carries about 46,000 clones, about 89% recorded once. What was sequenced was Tregs from blood. The receptors were sampled from a human donor in good health.

The rearrangement links TRBV2 to TRBJ1-1; 8 nucleotides agree with TRBD1. CDR1 and CDR2 (germline): SNHLY, FYNNEI. The CDR3 is 14 amino acids. J gave up 9 bases and V 4 bases, and 10 bases lay outside the gene matches. CDR3 in DNA: TGTGCCAGCAGTGTCGGAGGGGACAGGACGAAAGCTTTCTTT. This encodes CASSVGGDRTKAFF.

The genes are TRBV27 and TRBJ2-7; 9 bases are shared with TRBD1. CDR1 is MNHEY and CDR2 is SMNVEV in the germline V gene (reference sequence). The trim removed 6 bases at V and 2 bases at J, leaving 11 bases unmatched. The CDR3 loop spans 16 amino acids. The CDR3: CASSPAGDRATYEQYF. In DNA, the CDR3 is TGTGCCAGCAGCCCCGCCGGGGACAGGGCCACCTACGAGCAGTACTTC.

The chain combines TRBV2 with TRBJ2-4, with 7 bases lining up with TRBD1. The V segment lost 8 bases and the J segment 2 bases; nucleotides outside the gene matches: 9. Germline-derived CDR1 and CDR2 are SNHLY and FYNNEI. The CDR3 loop spans 15 amino acids. The CDR3 coding sequence is TGTGCCAGCCTAAGCCCGACAGGGCCCAAAAACATTCAGTACTTC. It yields the protein CASLSPTGPKNIQYF.

The chain joins TRBV6-6 to TRBJ1-2, with TRBD1 as a possible D gene (6 bases). Germline CDR1 MNHNY, CDR2 SVGAGI (reference sequence). Trimming took 2 bases from V and 5 from J, leaving 15 bases between them. The CDR3 consists of 15 residues. CDR3 amino acids: CASSYQQGAGYGYTF. CDR3 bases: TGTGCCAGCAGTTACCAACAGGGCGCCGGGTATGGCTACACCTTC.

This chain links TRBV29-1 with TRBJ2-1, with 9 bases that match TRBD2. The germline V gene encodes CDR1 SQVTM and CDR2 ANQGSEA. V lost 7 bases to trimming and J lost 3 bases; unmatched junction nucleotides: 22. The CDR3 totals 19 residues. The CDR3 DNA sequence: TGCAGCGCCTTTGAGGAGGGACTAGCCTCGATGACATACTACAATGAGCAGTTCTTC. The encoded protein is CSAFEEGLASMTYYNEQFF.

This clone was observed once. The chain uses TRBV30 and TRBJ2-3, with D hard to call. In germline, CDR1 is GTSNPN, CDR2 SVGIG (reference sequence). V lost 0 bases and J lost 4, with 11 bases in between. CDR3 size: 14 residues. CDR3 residues: CAWSVRLVADTQYF. The CDR3 DNA reads TGTGCCTGGAGTGTACGGCTAGTCGCAGATACGCAGTATTTT.

The chain has TRBV5-1 and TRBJ1-1; TRBD1 matches 7 bases. V dropped 7 bases and J dropped 6; count of bases not matched to a gene: 3. CDR3 length: 11 residues. The germline CDR1 and CDR2 sequences are SGHRS and YFSETQ. The CDR3 spells CASAGQAEAFF. The CDR3 DNA is TGCGCCAGCGCCGGACAGGCTGAAGCTTTCTTT.

The chain couples TRBV5-1 to TRBJ1-3, with D possibly being TRBD1 (5 bases). Germline CDR1 reads SGHRS; CDR2 reads YFSETQ. This CDR3 spans 19 amino acids. The V and J ends lost 5 bases and 0 bases respectively, with 24 bases between them. CDR3 residues: CASRGRVSVISYSGNTIYF. For the CDR3, the DNA is TGCGCCAGCAGGGGCAGGGTCTCTGTTATCTCCTACTCTGGAAACACCATATATTTT.

The chain links TRBV5-8 to TRBJ2-5; 7 positions match TRBD1. Looked up from germline, CDR1 is SGHTS and CDR2 is YDEGEE. This CDR3 has 14 residues. Unmatched junction bases numbered 4, after V lost 4 bases and J lost 1 base. CDR3 sequence (DNA): TGTGCCAGCAGCACGGGACAGCTCCAAGAGACCCAGTACTTC. This sequence encodes CASSTGQLQETQYF. Combining the CDR3 with reference TRBV5-8 and TRBJ2-5 gives the whole variable domain EAGVTQSPTHLIKTRGQQATLRCSPISGHTSVYWYQQALGLGLQFLLWYDEGEERNRGNFPPRFSGRQFPNYSSELNVNALELEDSALYLCASSTGQLQETQYFGPGTRLLVL.

As regards this clone: At the DNA level, this CDR3 is encoded by other sequences in the same sample as well. The J gene is TRBJ2-7, the V gene TRBV5-1, with 9 bases fitting TRBD1. The CDR3 is made up of 16 amino acids. Germline loops: CDR1 SGHRS, CDR2 YFSETQ. Trimming took 2 bases from V and 9 from J; bases not matched to a gene: 15. The CDR3 loop is CASSFVTGQGGEGQYF. The CDR3 DNA sequence: TGCGCCAGCAGCTTTGTTACGGGACAGGGAGGTGAGGGGCAGTACTTC.

The chain combines TRBV30 with TRBJ1-1, with TRBD1 as a possible D gene (5 bases). The germline V and J ends were trimmed by 2 bases and 6 bases, with 16 bases remaining between them. This CDR3 is built from 14 residues. Germline V gene lookup returns CDR1 GTSNPN and CDR2 SVGIG (reference sequence). CDR3 coding DNA: TGTGCCTGGAGTCCTCCATTAGGAGGGGCTGAAGCTTTCTTT. Translated, it gives CAWSPPLGGAEAFF.

The CDR3 nucleotides are TGTGCCAGCAGGCGACAGACAGGGGTTGACACTGAAGCTTTCTTT. It specifies CASRRQTGVDTEAFF. The chain couples TRBV6-1 to TRBJ1-1, with 8 bases aligning to TRBD1. Germline values: CDR1 MNHNS, CDR2 SASEGT. Trimming removed 6 bases from V and 3 bases from J; junction bases left unmatched: 9. CDR3 length equals 15 residues.

The J gene is TRBJ2-1, the V gene TRBV29-1; D possibly corresponds to TRBD2 (5 bases). The V end lost 4 bases, the J end lost 3 bases, and 10 bases lay between the germline ends. Germline assignment: CDR1 SQVTM and CDR2 ANQGSEA. This CDR3 has 13 residues. CDR3 sequence reads: CSVVARVYNEQFF. The CDR3 DNA is TGCAGCGTTGTGGCGCGGGTCTACAATGAGCAGTTCTTC.

This clone was counted only a few times. This chain uses TRBV19 with TRBJ1-4; weak D call: TRBD1 (6 bases). Germline CDR1 and CDR2: LNHDA and SQIVND (reference sequence). The CDR3 runs to 14 residues. V was cut by 3 bases and J by 7 bases, with 12 bases left in between. This CDR3 is CASSIWGAGEKLFF. DNA for the CDR3: TGTGCCAGTAGTATTTGGGGGGCGGGTGAAAAACTGTTTTTT. The full variable domain, rest sourced from reference TRBV19 and TRBJ1-4, is DGGITQSPKYLFRKEGQNVTLSCEQNLNHDAMYWYRQDPGQGLRLIYYSQIVNDFQKGDIAEGYSVSREKKESFPLTVTSAQKNPTAFYLCASSIWGAGEKLFFGSGTQLSVL.

The V and J genes are TRBV7-8 and TRBJ2-6; D unclear. The CDR3 runs 15 residues. CDR1 and CDR2 from the germline V gene are SGHVS and FQNEAQ. V gave up 6 bases and J gave up 2 bases, with 11 bases separating them. CDR3 in amino acids: CASSVMGTGANVLTF. Here the CDR3 DNA reads TGTGCCAGCAGTGTAATGGGTACTGGGGCCAACGTCCTGACTTTC.

This chain joins TRBV6-5 and TRBJ2-5; weak D call: TRBD2 (7 bases). Trimming left V 2 bases short and J 5 bases short, with 12 bases between. This CDR3 has 14 amino acids. Looked up from germline, CDR1 is MNHEY and CDR2 is SVGAGI. DNA of the CDR3: TGTGCCAGCAGTTACGGGGGGGCGCGCGAGACCCAGTACTTC. Translated, it gives CASSYGGARETQYF.

The chain has TRBV5-1 and TRBJ2-1, with no clear D. The CDR3 is 13 amino acids. Trimming shortened V by 1 base and J by 5 bases, and 7 bases separated the two germline ends. The germline V gene has CDR1 SGHRS and CDR2 YFSETQ. CDR3 sequence reads: CASSLFRNNEQFF. The CDR3, as DNA: TGCGCCAGCAGCTTGTTCAGAAACAATGAGCAGTTCTTC.

The chain employs TRBV6-1 and TRBJ1-1; D possibly corresponds to TRBD1 (6 bases). V lost 2 bases, J lost 0 bases, and 19 bases lay in between. CDR1 and CDR2 from the germline V gene are MNHNS and SASEGT. This CDR3 spans 18 amino acids. The CDR3 bases are TGTGCCAGCAGTGAACCTTGGACAGCCAATCCGATGAACACTGAAGCTTTCTTT. This translates into CASSEPWTANPMNTEAFF.